This is a list of T cell receptor beta chains from one sample in a study of cytomegalovirus exposure and HLA in healthy donors. Method: immunoSEQ multiplex PCR; TCRdb's copy keeps in-frame clones and lacks some. The sample yields roughly 200,000 clones, roughly four fifths seen once. The sequencing input was PBMCs. The source is a woman in her 30s in good health and CMV-seropositive. CDR3s include the opening cysteine and the closing phenylalanine or tryptophan. A D gene is named only where the DNA matches it firmly. Clone size, where shown, is once, few, many, or a class for clones that have expanded.

17,few,TRBV4-2,.,TRBJ2-3,CASSQSQKGGQGDTQYF,TGTGCCAGCAGCCAATCCCAGAAAGGCGGACAAGGAGATACGCAGTATTTT
15,.,TRBV6-5,TRBD1,TRBJ1-5,CASSAGQGTGQPQHF,TGTGCCAGCAGCGCTGGACAGGGCACAGGGCAGCCCCAGCATTTT
14,.,TRBV2,.,TRBJ2-7,CASRTDVQGYEQYF,TGTGCCAGCAGGACCGACGTTCAGGGTTACGAGCAGTACTTC
13,few,TRBV10-3,.,TRBJ2-1,CAISGLPINEQFF,TGTGCCATCAGTGGACTACCGATTAATGAGCAGTTCTTC
13,.,TRBV7-2,.,TRBJ2-1,CASRRQAPNEQFF,TGTGCCAGCCGCCGGCAGGCCCCCAATGAGCAGTTCTTC
15,.,TRBV19,TRBD1,TRBJ2-3,CASRPTGASTDTQYF,TGTGCCAGTAGACCCACAGGGGCCAGCACAGATACGCAGTATTTT
11,once,TRBV28,.,TRBJ1-1,CASQGDTEAFF,TGTGCCAGTCAGGGTGACACTGAAGCTTTCTTT
15,.,TRBV5-1,.,TRBJ2-1,CASSLVAEPYNEQFF,TGCGCCAGCAGCTTGGTGGCGGAACCCTACAATGAGCAGTTCTTC
14,.,TRBV7-2,.,TRBJ2-7,CASSLEATSYEQYF,TGTGCCAGCAGCTTAGAAGCGACGTCCTACGAGCAGTACTTC
16,.,TRBV28,TRBD2,TRBJ2-7,CASSSTGTSRTYEQYF,TGTGCCAGCAGTTCTACCGGGACTAGCAGAACCTACGAGCAGTACTTC
15,few,TRBV19,.,TRBJ1-5,CASSLRGWGNQPQHF,TGTGCCAGTAGTCTCCGGGGGTGGGGCAATCAGCCCCAGCATTTT
15,.,TRBV7-7,TRBD1,TRBJ2-1,CASSLDRVAYNEQFF,TGTGCTAGCAGCCTCGACAGGGTTGCCTACAATGAGCAGTTCTTC
15,.,TRBV30,TRBD1,TRBJ1-1,CAWSVKGAMNTEAFF,TGTGCCTGGAGTGTTAAGGGGGCGATGAACACTGAAGCTTTCTTT
13,.,TRBV19,.,TRBJ1-5,CASSDRTNQPQHF,TGTGCCAGTAGTGACAGAACTAATCAGCCCCAGCATTTT
13,.,TRBV7-2,.,TRBJ1-2,CASSHAGNYGYTF,TGTGCCAGCAGCCACGCCGGTAACTATGGCTACACCTTC
15,.,TRBV30,TRBD1,TRBJ1-1,CAVDRGLVMGTEAFF,TGTGCCGTAGACAGGGGGCTCGTAATGGGGACTGAAGCTTTCTTT
15,.,TRBV19,.,TRBJ1-1,CASTQGAVTYTEAFF,TGTGCCAGTACACAAGGGGCAGTCACTTACACTGAAGCTTTCTTT
13,.,TRBV14,.,TRBJ2-7,CASSQAGLYEQYF,TGTGCCAGCAGCCAAGCAGGCCTGTACGAGCAGTACTTC
15,.,TRBV28,TRBD1,TRBJ2-3,CASRFRDRESDTQYF,TGTGCCAGCAGGTTTAGAGACAGGGAATCAGATACGCAGTATTTT
10,.,TRBV20-1,.,TRBJ2-7,CSAMFNEQYF,TGCAGTGCTATGTTTAACGAGCAGTACTTC
16,.,TRBV28,TRBD1,TRBJ1-1,CASSFPWTGQNTEAFF,TGTGCCAGCAGTTTCCCCTGGACAGGGCAGAACACTGAAGCTTTCTTT
14,.,TRBV5-6,.,TRBJ2-3,CASSFQDSSDTQYF,TGTGCCAGCAGCTTTCAGGACTCCTCGGATACGCAGTATTTT
14,.,TRBV7-2,.,TRBJ2-7,CASSLDMTSNEQYF,TGTGCCAGCAGCTTAGATATGACTTCCAACGAGCAGTACTTC
17,few,TRBV19,TRBD2,TRBJ2-3,CASSPPRGSGSSDTQYF,TGTGCCAGTAGTCCCCCCCGGGGTAGCGGGAGCTCAGATACGCAGTATTTT
16,.,TRBV4-2,TRBD2,TRBJ2-2,CASSLRTSGDGGELFF,TGTGCCAGCAGCCTTAGGACTAGCGGGGACGGCGGGGAGCTGTTTTTT
14,.,TRBV15,.,TRBJ2-7,CATSAGGMSYEQYF,TGTGCCACCAGCGCCGGAGGGATGTCCTACGAGCAGTACTTC
13,.,TRBV5-6,.,TRBJ2-7,CAGSFRVGPPPYF,TGTGCCGGCAGCTTCAGGGTAGGGCCACCTCCTTACTTC
11,few,TRBV20-1,.,TRBJ2-7,CSAPINYEQYF,TGCAGTGCTCCTATCAATTACGAGCAGTACTTC
14,.,TRBV29-1,.,TRBJ2-7,CSVGSRRGTYEQYF,TGCAGCGTCGGGAGCAGGAGGGGTACCTACGAGCAGTACTTC